This T cell receptor beta chain was recorded in a study of technical replicates of blood from several donors. Profiling relied on immunoSEQ multiplex PCR, and the TCRdb table lists in-frame clones only, not all of them. Seen here are about 94,000 clones, around 95% observed once, and the top ten hold 0.2% to 0.25%. V was cut by 1 base and J by 6 bases, with 11 bases left in between. The length of the CDR3 is 14 residues. In germline, CDR1 is LGHNA, CDR2 YNFKEQ. The chain joins TRBV4-2 to TRBJ2-3; D not certain. The sample taken for sequencing was T cells isolated from PBMCs. The receptor comes from a human donor in good health. The CDR3 DNA reads as TGTGCCAGCAGCCAAGGGGTAGCTTCGGATACGCAGTATTTT. It is translated as CASSQGVASDTQYF.